This T cell receptor (beta chain) was obtained from a study of T cells in Graves' hyperthyroidism and ophthalmopathy. Amplification targeted TCR beta CDR3 regions from RNA transcripts. HTBI primers were employed in a first-round RT-PCR of the TCR CDR3. TCRdb recomputed calls from the multiplex PCR reads with MiXCR, one row per CDR3 protein. This table holds 300,000 to 350,000 distinct CDR3 sequences, roughly 23% found once. The CDR3 is made up of 16 amino acids. The V gene end was trimmed by 4 bases and the J gene end by 2 bases; junction bases not matched to a gene: 5. Germline assignment: CDR1 LNHDA and CDR2 SQIVND (reference sequence).

This TCR was sampled from a woman aged 45-60 years with Graves' hyperthyroidism. The chain carries TRBV19 and TRBJ1-5; TRBD1 matches at 10 bases. The sequenced material came from blood. The CDR3, as DNA: TGTGCCAGTAGTACAAGACAGGGGGCAGGCAATCAGCCCCAGCATTTT. It yields the protein CASSTRQGAGNQPQHF. The full variable domain, in which reference TRBV19 and TRBJ1-5 provide the parts outside the CDR3, is DGGITQSPKYLFRKEGQNVTLSCEQNLNHDAMYWYRQDPGQGLRLIYYSQIVNDFQKGDIAEGYSVSREKKESFPLTVTSAQKNPTAFYLCASSTRQGAGNQPQHFGDGTRLSIL.